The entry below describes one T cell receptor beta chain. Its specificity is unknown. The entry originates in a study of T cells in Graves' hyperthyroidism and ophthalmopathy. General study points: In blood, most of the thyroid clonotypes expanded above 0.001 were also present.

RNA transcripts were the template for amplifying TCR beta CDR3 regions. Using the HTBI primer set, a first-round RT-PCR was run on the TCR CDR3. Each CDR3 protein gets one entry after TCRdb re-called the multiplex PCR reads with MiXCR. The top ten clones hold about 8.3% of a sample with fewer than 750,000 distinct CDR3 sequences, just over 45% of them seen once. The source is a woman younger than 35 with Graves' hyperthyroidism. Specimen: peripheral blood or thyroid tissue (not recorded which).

The CDR3, as DNA: TGTGCCAGCAGGGACACTTGGGAGGACTCCTACGAGCAGTACTTC. Residues: CASRDTWEDSYEQYF. The chain carries TRBV2 and TRBJ2-7, with D perhaps matching TRBD2 (6 bases). Germline CDR1 SNHLY, CDR2 FYNNEI. The germline V and J ends were trimmed by 6 bases and 0 bases, with 15 bases remaining between them. CDR3 size: 15 residues.